The clone carrying this TCR beta chain was observed at least ten times. Its antigen is as yet unknown. The sample comes from a study of post-analysis software for immune sequencing data. In the study overall: Courses of disease covered relapsing-remitting, secondary progressive and progressive-relapsing multiple sclerosis. Study results and limitations: There were about 5 TRBV segments more frequent in patients than controls, and TRBV5-6, TRBV5-1 and TRBV20-1 were among them. Batch-mates among the samples co-clustered strongly by F measure. Patients with multiple sclerosis recorded significantly lower normalized Chao1 diversity than controls, the study found.

CDR1 MNHEY and CDR2 SVGAGI come from the germline V gene. Trimming removed 0 bases at V and 0 bases at J, with 4 bases between. CDR3 size: 14 residues. Presence of unique molecular identifiers characterized the TCR beta cDNA libraries. Once about 0.9 to 11 million T cells were used, about 510,000 cDNA molecules resulted. TCRdb ran MiXCR on the PCR reads and lists one entry per CDR3 protein. The profile shows roughly 410,000 distinct CDR3 sequences, about a third of them singletons. The chain links TRBV6-5 to TRBJ2-3; D remains ambiguous. The clonotype was recovered from a girl between 10 and 17 years old with multiple sclerosis. The source material was blood. The CDR3 protein is CASSYSGSTDTQYF. CDR3 bases: TGTGCCAGCAGTTACTCGGGGAGCACAGATACGCAGTATTTT.